The 22 T cell receptor beta chains below all came from one sample that was sequenced in a study of T cells after yellow fever vaccination. One entry per CDR3 protein results from TCRdb running MiXCR on the 5' RACE reads. This sample has about 170,000 distinct CDR3 sequences, with approximately 6% found just once. The specimen comprised CD4+ T cells sorted from PBMCs, sampled on the day of the first yellow fever vaccination. The receptors derive from a man aged 18 to 35 who received the YFV17D yellow fever vaccine.

This clonotype has ten or more counts. Written as DNA, the CDR3 is TGTGCCAGCAGCTCGCGGACTAGCGGGGCCTACAATGAGCAGTTCTTC. Translating gives CASSSRTSGAYNEQFF. The V gene is TRBV9, the J gene TRBJ2-1, with TRBD2 matching over 12 bases. Germline V gene data show CDR1 as SGDLS and CDR2 as YYNGEE. J was trimmed by 2 bases and V by 4 bases; bases with no gene match: 4. The CDR3 extends over 16 amino acids.

This clonotype was counted between two and nine times. V is TRBV7-3 and J is TRBJ1-1, with 8 bases fitting TRBD1. The junction had 14 bases not matched to a gene; V was cut back by 4 bases and J by 7 bases. The CDR3 contains 16 residues. Germline CDR1 and CDR2: SGHTA and FQGTGA. The CDR3 here is CASSWTGITDGGEAFF. As DNA, the CDR3 is TGTGCCAGCAGCTGGACAGGGATCACCGATGGTGGTGAAGCTTTCTTT.

In its sample, this clonotype was seen many times. The chain joins TRBV5-6 to TRBJ1-5; no reliable D call. CDR1 and CDR2 (germline): SGHDT, YYEEEE. The ends were cut back, 4 bases at V and 4 bases at J, with 6 bases in the middle. CDR3 length equals 12 residues. DNA for the CDR3: TGTGCCAGCAGCAGCGGGAATCAGCCCCAGCATTTT. This sequence encodes CASSSGNQPQHF.

This clonotype was detected many times. The rearrangement links TRBV5-1 to TRBJ1-4; D is unclear. V lost 3 bases and J lost 1, with 10 bases in between. The CDR3 runs to 15 residues. Per germline, CDR1 SGHRS and CDR2 YFSETQ. DNA for the CDR3: TGCGCCAGCAGCTCCACTAGCGGAACTAATGAAAAACTGTTTTTT. Translation: CASSSTSGTNEKLFF.

This clonotype came up many times. The rearrangement uses TRBV4-3 and TRBJ2-7, with a weak D call TRBD2 (5 bases). Germline CDR1 is LGHNA and CDR2 is YSLEER. Between the trimmed V and J ends, which lost 1 base and 4 bases, there was a span of 14 bases. The CDR3 is made up of 15 amino acids. Here the CDR3 reads CASSQGRSERYEQYF. DNA for the CDR3: TGCGCCAGCAGCCAAGGTCGAAGCGAGCGGTACGAGCAGTACTTC.

This rearrangement joins TRBV5-1 to TRBJ2-7, with 9 nucleotides matching TRBD2. J was trimmed by 7 bases and V by 4 bases; bases with no gene match: 12. Germline V gene lookup returns CDR1 SGHRS and CDR2 YFSETQ. The CDR3 totals 15 residues. The CDR3 coding sequence is TGCGCCAGCAGCCCTCCATGGGCGGGGGGGATGGAGCAGTACTTC. It codes for CASSPPWAGGMEQYF. Variable domain in full (rest from reference TRBV5-1 and TRBJ2-7): KAGVTQTPRYLIKTRGQQVTLSCSPISGHRSVSWYQQTPGQGLQFLFEYFSETQRNKGNFPGRFSGRQFSNSRSEMNVSTLELGDSALYLCASSPPWAGGMEQYFGPGTRLTVT.

This clonotype was picked up many times. The CDR3 DNA reads as TGTGCCAGCAGCCATAGGCCCCAGTACGTC. This encodes CASSHRPQYV. The chain carries TRBV3-1 and TRBJ2-7; D is unresolved. Germline V CDR1 and CDR2: LGHDT, YNNKEL (reference sequence). V was clipped by 3 bases and J by 10 bases, with 7 bases between them. This CDR3 is 10 amino acids long.

This clonotype has at least ten counts. The chain uses TRBV12-3 or TRBV12-4 and TRBJ1-4; D is uncertain. This CDR3 comprises 14 residues. Trimming pared 3 bases from V and 5 bases from J, leaving 10 bases between. CDR3 nucleotide sequence: TGTGCCAGCAGTTTTGGGGTGGGGAATGAAAAACTGTTTTTT. This gives the protein CASSFGVGNEKLFF.

This clonotype was seen only a few times. The chain recombines TRBV20-1 with TRBJ2-7; no clear D gene. CDR1 is DFQATT, CDR2 SNEGSKA, per germline (reference sequence). V dropped 3 bases and J dropped 4 bases, with 10 bases sitting between them. The CDR3 covers 12 residues. The CDR3 region has the DNA TGCAGTGCTAGCCCCCGCCCGTACGAGCAGTACTTC. Its translation: CSASPRPYEQYF.

This clonotype was observed many times. This chain uses TRBV6-5 with TRBJ1-4; TRBD1 agrees at 9 bases. V was clipped by 6 bases and J by 0 bases; unmatched bases: 8. Germline V lookup: CDR1 MNHEY, CDR2 SVGAGI. This CDR3 has 17 residues. The CDR3 nucleotides are TGTGCCAGCAGCCAACAGGGGGCCAGGTCAACTAATGAAAAACTGTTTTTT. It translates to CASSQQGARSTNEKLFF.

The chain employs TRBV18 and TRBJ2-3, with 11 positions matching TRBD2. This CDR3 region has 17 residues. Germline CDR1 is KGHSH and CDR2 is LQKENI. Losses at the gene ends were 6 bases for V and 2 bases for J; bases not matched to a gene: 10. For the CDR3, the DNA is TGTGCCAGCTCCCTCTCGACTAGCGGGGCGACCACAGATACGCAGTATTTT. This codes for CASSLSTSGATTDTQYF.

This clonotype has a handful of counts. J is TRBJ2-1 and V is TRBV29-1; the D call may be TRBD1 or TRBD2 (6 bases each). V lost 4 bases to trimming and J lost 0 bases, with 13 bases between them. The length of the CDR3 is 15 residues. Germline V lookup: CDR1 SQVTM, CDR2 ANQGSEA. This CDR3 is CSVAGGGNSYNEQFF. As DNA, the CDR3 is TGCAGCGTTGCCGGGGGCGGGAACTCCTACAATGAGCAGTTCTTC.

J is TRBJ1-1 and V is TRBV15; D is undetermined. This CDR3 has 13 residues. V lost 1 base and J lost 8, with 11 bases in between. CDR1 and CDR2 (germline): LNHNV, YYDKDF (reference sequence). The CDR3 DNA is TGTGCCACCAGCAGAGCTTTCGTAGAGGAAGCTTTCTTT. As protein: CATSRAFVEEAFF. The variable domain in full, completed from reference TRBV15 and TRBJ1-1, reads DAMVIQNPRYQVTQFGKPVTLSCSQTLNHNVMYWYQQKSSQAPKLLFHYYDKDFNNEADTPDNFQSRRPNTSFCFLDIRSPGLGDTAMYLCATSRAFVEEAFFGQGTRLTVV.

The rearrangement uses TRBV18 and TRBJ1-1; weak D call: TRBD1 (5 bases). The CDR3 is made up of 14 amino acids. The germline CDR1 and CDR2 sequences are KGHSH and LQKENI. V gave up 8 bases and J gave up 7 bases, with 20 bases separating them. This chain's CDR3 is CASTTDTGFYEAFF. DNA for the CDR3: TGTGCCAGCACAACGGACACGGGCTTCTATGAAGCTTTCTTT. Combining the CDR3 with reference TRBV18 and TRBJ1-1 gives the whole variable domain NAGVMQNPRHLVRRRGQEARLRCSPMKGHSHVYWYRQLPEEGLKFMVYLQKENIIDESGMPKERFSAEFPKEGPSILRIQQVVRGDSAAYFCASTTDTGFYEAFFGQGTRLTVV.

This clonotype was seen many times. The CDR3 coding sequence is TGTGCCATCAGCCACAGGGGCCTCACCGGGGAGCTGTTTTTT. Residues: CAISHRGLTGELFF. This sequence joins TRBV12-3 or TRBV12-4 and TRBJ2-2; 7 nucleotides match TRBD1. With 10 bases clipped from V and 4 bases from J, the junction kept 9 bases outside the gene matches. CDR3 length: 14 amino acids.

The chain couples TRBV5-1 to TRBJ2-1; 8 nucleotides line up with TRBD1. CDR3 length: 14 amino acids. The germline V gene encodes CDR1 SGHRS and CDR2 YFSETQ. The junction had 1 base not matched to a gene; V was cut back by 0 bases and J by 5 bases. The CDR3 loop reads CASSLATGDNEQFF. The CDR3 coding sequence is TGCGCCAGCAGCTTGGCGACAGGGGACAATGAGCAGTTCTTC.

This clonotype was recorded many times. V and J are TRBV4-2 and TRBJ2-1; possibly TRBD2 for D (5 bases). The V end lost 4 bases, the J end lost 5 bases, and 15 bases lay between the germline ends. CDR3 size: 15 residues. Per the germline V gene, CDR1 is LGHNA and CDR2 is YNFKEQ. CDR3 loop: CASSPFASRDNEQFF. DNA of the CDR3: TGTGCCAGCAGCCCCTTTGCTAGCCGGGACAATGAGCAGTTCTTC.

The table lists this clonotype with a few counts. This chain joins TRBV24-1 and TRBJ2-1; TRBD1 matches 12 bases. This CDR3 has 16 residues. After removal of 2 bases from V and 7 bases from J, the junction contained 5 bases not matched to a gene. Germline-derived CDR1 and CDR2 are KGHDR and SFDVKD. In DNA form, the CDR3 reads TGTGCCACCAGTGATTCGGGACAGGGGGCGGGGAATGAGCAGTTCTTC. Translation: CATSDSGQGAGNEQFF.

This clonotype has at least ten counts. CDR3 residues: CASSRSTGGREKLFF. The CDR3 region has the DNA TGTGCCAGCTCACGCAGTACAGGGGGACGTGAAAAACTGTTTTTT. V usage is TRBV18 and J usage is TRBJ1-4; 8 nucleotides align to TRBD1. Germline CDR1 and CDR2: KGHSH and LQKENI. The CDR3 runs to 15 residues. The junction had 8 bases not matched to a gene; V was cut back by 4 bases and J by 7 bases. Drawing the rest from reference TRBV18 and TRBJ1-4, the complete variable domain is NAGVMQNPRHLVRRRGQEARLRCSPMKGHSHVYWYRQLPEEGLKFMVYLQKENIIDESGMPKERFSAEFPKEGPSILRIQQVVRGDSAAYFCASSRSTGGREKLFFGSGTQLSVL.

This clonotype showed up just a few times. This CDR3 is CASSELAGSYEQYV. Written as DNA, the CDR3 is TGTGCCAGCAGTGAACTGGCGGGGTCCTACGAGCAGTACGTC. The chain combines TRBV6-1 with TRBJ2-7; TRBD2 might be the D (6 bases). V gave up 2 bases and J gave up 1 base, with 9 bases separating them. CDR3 length: 14 amino acids. CDR1 MNHNS and CDR2 SASEGT come from the germline V gene.

Concerning this clonotype itself: This sequence may be a read error, since a much larger clone differs from it by one base. The J gene is TRBJ1-1, the V gene TRBV4-2; 11 bases fit TRBD1. Germline V gene data show CDR1 as LGHNA and CDR2 as YNFKEQ. The CDR3 is 16 amino acids. J gave up 5 bases and V 1 base, and 6 bases lay outside the gene matches. CDR3 residues: CASSQAGTGGCTEAFF. CDR3 in DNA: TGTGCCAGCAGCCAAGCCGGGACAGGGGGTTGTACTGAAGCTTTCTTT.

This clonotype has ten or more counts. CDR3 sequence: CASSPDRPTDTQYF. CDR3 DNA: TGCGCCAGCAGCCCTGACAGACCCACAGATACGCAGTATTTT. The chain recombines TRBV5-1 with TRBJ2-3; perhaps TRBD1 as D (5 bases). Deletions cut 4 bases from V and 2 bases from J, with 11 bases between. Germline CDR1 and CDR2: SGHRS and YFSETQ. The CDR3 is 14 residues long.